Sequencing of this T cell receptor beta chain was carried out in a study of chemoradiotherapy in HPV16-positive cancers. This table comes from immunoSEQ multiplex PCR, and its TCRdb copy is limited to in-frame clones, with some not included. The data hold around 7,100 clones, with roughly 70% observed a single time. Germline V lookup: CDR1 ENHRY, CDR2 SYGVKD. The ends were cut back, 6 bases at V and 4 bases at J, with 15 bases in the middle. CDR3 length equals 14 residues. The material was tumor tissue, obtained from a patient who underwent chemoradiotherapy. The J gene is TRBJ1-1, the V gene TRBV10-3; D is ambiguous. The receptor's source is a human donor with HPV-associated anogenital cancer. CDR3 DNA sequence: TGTGCCATCAGGGACCGGGGAATTGGCACTGAAGCTTTCTTT. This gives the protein CAIRDRGIGTEAFF.